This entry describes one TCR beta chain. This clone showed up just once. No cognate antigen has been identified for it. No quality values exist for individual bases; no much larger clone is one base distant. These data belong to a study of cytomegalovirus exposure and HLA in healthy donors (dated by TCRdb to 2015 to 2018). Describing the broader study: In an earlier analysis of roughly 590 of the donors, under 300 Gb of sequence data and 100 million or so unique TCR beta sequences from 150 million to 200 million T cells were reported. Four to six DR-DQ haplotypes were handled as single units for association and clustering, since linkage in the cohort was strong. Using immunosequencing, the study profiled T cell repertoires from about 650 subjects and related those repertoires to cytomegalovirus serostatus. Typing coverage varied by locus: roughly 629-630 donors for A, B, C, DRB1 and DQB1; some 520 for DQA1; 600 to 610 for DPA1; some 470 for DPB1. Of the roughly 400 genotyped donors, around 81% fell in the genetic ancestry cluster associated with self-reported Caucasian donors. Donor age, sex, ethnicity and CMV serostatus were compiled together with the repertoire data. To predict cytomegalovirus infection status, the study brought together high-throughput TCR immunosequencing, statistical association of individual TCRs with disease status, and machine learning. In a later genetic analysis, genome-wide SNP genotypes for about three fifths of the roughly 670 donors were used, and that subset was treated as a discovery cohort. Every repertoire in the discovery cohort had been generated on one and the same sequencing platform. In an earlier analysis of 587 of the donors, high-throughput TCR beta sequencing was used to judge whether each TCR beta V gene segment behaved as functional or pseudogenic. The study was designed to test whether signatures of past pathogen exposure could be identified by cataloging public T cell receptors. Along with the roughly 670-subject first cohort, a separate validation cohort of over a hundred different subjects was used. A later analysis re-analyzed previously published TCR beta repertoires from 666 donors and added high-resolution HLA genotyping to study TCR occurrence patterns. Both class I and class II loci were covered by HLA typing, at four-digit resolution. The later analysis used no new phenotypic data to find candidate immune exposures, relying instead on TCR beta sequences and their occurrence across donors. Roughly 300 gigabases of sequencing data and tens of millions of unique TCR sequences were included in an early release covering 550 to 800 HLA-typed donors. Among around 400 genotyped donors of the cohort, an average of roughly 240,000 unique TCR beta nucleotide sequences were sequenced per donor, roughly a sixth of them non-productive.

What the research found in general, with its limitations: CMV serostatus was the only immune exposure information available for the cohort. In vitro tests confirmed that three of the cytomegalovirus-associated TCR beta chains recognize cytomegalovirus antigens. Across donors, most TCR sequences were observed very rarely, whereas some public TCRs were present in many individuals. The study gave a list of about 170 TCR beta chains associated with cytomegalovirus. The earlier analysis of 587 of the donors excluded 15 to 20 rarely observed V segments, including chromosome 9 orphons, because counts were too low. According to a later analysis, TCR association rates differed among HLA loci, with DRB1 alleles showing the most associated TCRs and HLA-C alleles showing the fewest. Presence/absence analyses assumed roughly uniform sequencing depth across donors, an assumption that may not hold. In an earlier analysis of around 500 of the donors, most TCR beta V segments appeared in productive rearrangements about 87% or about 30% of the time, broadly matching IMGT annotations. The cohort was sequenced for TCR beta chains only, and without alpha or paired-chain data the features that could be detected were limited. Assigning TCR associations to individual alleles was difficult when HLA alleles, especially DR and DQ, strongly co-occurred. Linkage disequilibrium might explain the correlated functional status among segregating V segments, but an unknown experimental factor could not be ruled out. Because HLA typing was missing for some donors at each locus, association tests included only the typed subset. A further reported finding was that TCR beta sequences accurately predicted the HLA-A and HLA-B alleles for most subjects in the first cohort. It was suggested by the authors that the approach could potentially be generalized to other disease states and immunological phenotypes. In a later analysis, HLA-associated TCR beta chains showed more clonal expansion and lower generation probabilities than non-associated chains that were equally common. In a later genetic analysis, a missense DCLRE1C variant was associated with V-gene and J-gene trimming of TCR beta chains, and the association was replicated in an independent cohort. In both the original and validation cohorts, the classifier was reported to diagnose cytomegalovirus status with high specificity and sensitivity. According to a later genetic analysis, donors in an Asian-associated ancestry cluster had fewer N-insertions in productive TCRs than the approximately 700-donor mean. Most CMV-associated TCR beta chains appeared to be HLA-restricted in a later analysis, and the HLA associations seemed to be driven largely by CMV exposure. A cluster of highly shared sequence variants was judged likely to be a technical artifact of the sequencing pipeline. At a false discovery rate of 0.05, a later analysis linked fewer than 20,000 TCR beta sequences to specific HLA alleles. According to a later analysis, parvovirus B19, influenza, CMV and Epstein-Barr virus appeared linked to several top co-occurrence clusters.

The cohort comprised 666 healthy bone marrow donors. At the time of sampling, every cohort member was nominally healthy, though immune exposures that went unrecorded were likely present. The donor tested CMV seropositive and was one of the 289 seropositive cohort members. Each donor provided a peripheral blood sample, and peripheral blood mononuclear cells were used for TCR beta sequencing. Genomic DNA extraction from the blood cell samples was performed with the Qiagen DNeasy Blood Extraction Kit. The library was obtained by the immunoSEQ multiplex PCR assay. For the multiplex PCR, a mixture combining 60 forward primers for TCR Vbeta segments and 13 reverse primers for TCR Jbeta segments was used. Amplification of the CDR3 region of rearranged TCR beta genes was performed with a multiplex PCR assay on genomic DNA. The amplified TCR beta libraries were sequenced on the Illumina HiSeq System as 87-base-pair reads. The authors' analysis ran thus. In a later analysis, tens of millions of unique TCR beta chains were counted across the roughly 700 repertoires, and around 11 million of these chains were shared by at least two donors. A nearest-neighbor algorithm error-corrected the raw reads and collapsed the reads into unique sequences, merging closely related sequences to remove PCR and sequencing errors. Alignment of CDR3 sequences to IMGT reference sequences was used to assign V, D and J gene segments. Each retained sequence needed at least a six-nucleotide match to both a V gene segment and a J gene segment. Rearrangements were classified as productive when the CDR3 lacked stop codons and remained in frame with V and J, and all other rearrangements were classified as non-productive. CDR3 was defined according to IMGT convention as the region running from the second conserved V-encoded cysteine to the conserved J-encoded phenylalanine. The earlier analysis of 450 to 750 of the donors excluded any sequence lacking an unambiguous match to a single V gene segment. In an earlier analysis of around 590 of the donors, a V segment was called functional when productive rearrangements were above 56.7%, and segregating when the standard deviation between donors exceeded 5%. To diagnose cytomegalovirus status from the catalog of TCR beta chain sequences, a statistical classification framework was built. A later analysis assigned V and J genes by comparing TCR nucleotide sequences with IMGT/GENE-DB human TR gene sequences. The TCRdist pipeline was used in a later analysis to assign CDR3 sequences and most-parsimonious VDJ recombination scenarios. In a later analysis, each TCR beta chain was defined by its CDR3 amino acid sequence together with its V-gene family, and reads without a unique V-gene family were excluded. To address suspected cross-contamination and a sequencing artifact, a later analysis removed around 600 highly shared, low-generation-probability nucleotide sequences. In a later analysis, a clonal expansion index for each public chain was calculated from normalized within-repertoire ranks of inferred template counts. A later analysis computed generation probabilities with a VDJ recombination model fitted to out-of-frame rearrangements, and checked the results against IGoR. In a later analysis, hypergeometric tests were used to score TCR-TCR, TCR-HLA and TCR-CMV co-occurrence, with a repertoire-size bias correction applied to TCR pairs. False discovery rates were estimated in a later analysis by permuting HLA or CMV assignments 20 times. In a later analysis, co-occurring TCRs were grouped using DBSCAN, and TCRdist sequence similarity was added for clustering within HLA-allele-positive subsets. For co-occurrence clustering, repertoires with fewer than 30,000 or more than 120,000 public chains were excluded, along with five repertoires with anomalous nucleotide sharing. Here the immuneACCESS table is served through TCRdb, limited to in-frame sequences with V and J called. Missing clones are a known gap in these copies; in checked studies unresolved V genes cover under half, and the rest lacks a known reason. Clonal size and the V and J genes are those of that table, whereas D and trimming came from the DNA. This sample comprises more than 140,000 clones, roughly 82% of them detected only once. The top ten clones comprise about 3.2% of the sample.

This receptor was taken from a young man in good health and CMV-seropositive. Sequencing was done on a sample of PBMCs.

The bases are TGTGCCAGTAGTATAGTGGGGGCAACGTACGAGCAGTACTTC. It translates as CASSIVGATYEQYF. The chain links TRBV19 with TRBJ2-7; TRBD1 could be the D gene, as 6 bases match. Inclusive of the bounding cysteine and phenylalanine, the CDR3 is 14 residues long. Only the CDR3 DNA stays, 42 bases, in frame from base 1. The CDR1 and CDR2 encoded by the germline V gene (reference sequence) are LNHDA and SQIVND. A distance of 11 bases separates the germline ends of V and J, which lose 1 base and 4 bases respectively.